Below, 16 T cell receptor beta chains from the same sample are listed, as sequenced in a study of blood T cell repertoires in COVID-19. TCRdb keeps only in-frame clones here, not all; method: immunoSEQ multiplex PCR. The sample contains 250,000 to 300,000 clones, 80% to 90% of which appear only once. Sequenced: PBMCs or T cells enriched from blood (not recorded which). Receptors originate from a man aged 30 to 45 with acute COVID-19.

This clone was seen only once. V usage is TRBV19 and J usage is TRBJ1-5; weak D call: TRBD1 (5 bases). Deletions cut 4 bases from V and 7 bases from J, with 17 bases between. The CDR3 length is 15 residues. CDR1 is LNHDA, CDR2 SQIVND, per germline (reference sequence). CDR3 in DNA: TGTGCCAGTAGTAGGGGCAGTGGGGCGAGGCAGCCCCAGCATTTT. Translating gives CASSRGSGARQPQHF.

The chain has TRBV24-1 and TRBJ2-3; 14 bases map to TRBD2. From germline, CDR1 is KGHDR and CDR2 SFDVKD. The CDR3 is made up of 15 amino acids. V trimming: 9 bases; J trimming: 4 bases; junction bases outside the gene matches: 5. DNA for the CDR3: TGTGCCACCGGGGGACTAGCGGGAGTTTCAGATACGCAGTATTTT. Its protein is CATGGLAGVSDTQYF.

The sample holds one count of this clone. The V gene is TRBV2, the J gene TRBJ2-5; D not certain. This CDR3 is built from 12 residues. Germline CDR1 is SNHLY and CDR2 is FYNNEI. V lost 7 bases, J lost 5 bases, and 11 bases lay in between. This CDR3 is CASKLAPETQYF. CDR3 nucleotides: TGTGCCAGCAAACTCGCTCCGGAGACCCAGTACTTC. Drawing the rest from reference TRBV2 and TRBJ2-5, the complete variable domain is EPEVTQTPSHQVTQMGQEVILRCVPISNHLYFYWYRQILGQKVEFLVSFYNNEISEKSEIFDDQFSVERPDGSNFTLKIRSTKLEDSAMYFCASKLAPETQYFGPGTRLLVL.

The J gene is TRBJ2-1, the V gene TRBV9; TRBD2 matches 10 bases. J was trimmed by 7 bases and V by 1 base; bases with no gene match: 8. Germline V gene sequence: CDR1 SGDLS, CDR2 YYNGEE. This CDR3 contains 16 residues. CDR3 region: CASSVTSSGGRNEQFF. The CDR3 nucleotides are TGTGCCAGCAGCGTAACCTCTAGCGGGGGCCGAAATGAGCAGTTCTTC.

V usage is TRBV10-2 and J usage is TRBJ1-3; D may be TRBD1 (6 bases). CDR1 is WSHSY and CDR2 is SAAADI in the germline V gene. Trimming removed 8 bases from V and 0 bases from J, with 17 bases in between. The CDR3 is 16 residues long. The CDR3 bases are TGCGCCAGCCTTTCTCTCAGGACAGCCTCTGGAAACACCATATATTTT. Its protein is CASLSLRTASGNTIYF.

The V call is TRBV18, the J call TRBJ1-1; the D gene is possibly TRBD1 (5 bases). The CDR3 has 15 residues. V was cut by 0 bases and J by 3 bases, with 11 bases left in between. In germline, CDR1 is KGHSH, CDR2 LQKENI. The CDR3 region has the DNA TGTGCCAGCTCACCACCCGCCAGGGCCTACACTGAAGCTTTCTTT. It codes for CASSPPARAYTEAFF.

In its sample, this clone was seen a few times. This chain joins TRBV7-9 and TRBJ2-7; possibly TRBD1 for D (5 bases). Looked up from germline, CDR1 is SEHNR and CDR2 is FQNEAQ (reference sequence). Trimming removed 5 bases at V and 1 base at J, with 9 bases between. CDR3 size: 13 residues. CDR3 bases: TGTGCCAGCAGCCCGACAGTTTCCTACGAGCAGTACGTC. This encodes CASSPTVSYEQYV.

V gene TRBV7-8 combines with J gene TRBJ2-1, with 14 bases aligning to TRBD2. This CDR3 is 18 amino acids long. After removal of 3 bases from V and 7 bases from J, the junction contained 11 bases not matched to a gene. CDR1 and CDR2 from the germline V gene are SGHVS and FQNEAQ. The CDR3 nucleotides read TGTGCCAGCAGCTTGGGACTAGCGGGGGCCCGGGGGCGTAATGAGCAGTTCTTC. Translation gives CASSLGLAGARGRNEQFF.

As regards this clone: The same CDR3 can be traced to other DNA sequences in this sample. The CDR3 nucleotides are TGTGCCAGCTCCCCAGGGCAGAATGAAAAACTGTTTTTT. This gives the protein CASSPGQNEKLFF. The chain recombines TRBV18 with TRBJ1-4, with D maybe TRBD1 (5 bases). Trimming cost V 6 bases and J 5 bases, with 10 bases left between them. Germline V lookup: CDR1 KGHSH, CDR2 LQKENI. This CDR3 has 13 residues.

The chain joins TRBV5-1 to TRBJ2-5; D might be TRBD1 (6 bases). The V end was cut by 3 bases, the J end by 2 bases, with 17 bases between. CDR3 length equals 16 residues. Germline CDR1 is SGHRS and CDR2 is YFSETQ. CDR3 residues: CASSSIGLTGQETQYF. The CDR3 region has the DNA TGCGCCAGCAGCTCGATCGGATTAACAGGGCAAGAGACCCAGTACTTC.

V is TRBV6-5 and J is TRBJ1-3; TRBD1 aligns across 9 bases. V lost 4 bases and J lost 4; bases outside the gene matches: 2. Germline V lookup: CDR1 MNHEY, CDR2 SVGAGI. CDR3 length: 14 amino acids. CDR3 protein: CASSSGTGGNTIYF. The CDR3 region has the DNA TGTGCCAGCAGTTCTGGGACAGGGGGAAACACCATATATTTT.

V is TRBV12-3 or TRBV12-4 and J is TRBJ1-2; D is perhaps TRBD1 (5 bases). V lost 8 bases and J lost 5, with 15 bases in between. This CDR3 has 13 amino acids. The CDR3 loop reads CASGAAYTYGYTF. The CDR3 DNA reads as TGTGCCAGCGGGGCAGCATATACTTATGGCTACACCTTC.

The V and J genes are TRBV28 and TRBJ2-7; 7 bases align to TRBD1. This CDR3 is 12 amino acids long. The germline V gene has CDR1 MDHEN and CDR2 SYDVKM. J gave up 8 bases and V 5 bases, and 6 bases lay outside the gene matches. The DNA of the CDR3 is TGTGCCAGCAGTACAGGGGAAAGGAAGCAGTACGTC. It specifies CASSTGERKQYV.

V usage is TRBV6-6 and J usage is TRBJ1-3, with D possibly TRBD1 on 5 matching bases. V was trimmed by 5 bases and J by 9 bases, leaving 17 bases between them. CDR3 length: 14 residues. The germline V gene encodes CDR1 MNHNY and CDR2 SVGAGI (reference sequence). Here the CDR3 DNA reads TGTGCCAGCAGTAACCCGACAGACGGTTCCACCATATATTTT. Amino acid sequence: CASSNPTDGSTIYF.

This chain connects TRBV11-3 to TRBJ2-3; 7 nucleotides agree with TRBD1. V lost 5 bases, J lost 1 base, and 6 bases stayed unmatched. The V gene's germline CDR1 is SGHNT and CDR2 YENEEA. The CDR3 runs to 15 residues. The CDR3 bases are TGTGCCAGCAGCAAACGACAGGGAGGCACAGATACGCAGTATTTT. Translation: CASSKRQGGTDTQYF. Combining the CDR3 with reference TRBV11-3 and TRBJ2-3 gives the whole variable domain EAGVVQSPRYKIIEKKQPVAFWCNPISGHNTLYWYLQNLGQGPELLIRYENEEAVDDSQLPKDRFSAERLKGVDSTLKIQPAELGDSAVYLCASSKRQGGTDTQYFGPGTRLTVL.

The table lists this clone with a count of one. This chain links TRBV14 with TRBJ1-6, with 10 bases identical to TRBD1. The V gene end was trimmed by 4 bases and the J gene end by 2 bases; junction bases not matched to a gene: 14. Germline CDR1 reads SGHDN; CDR2 reads FVKESK. CDR3 size: 20 residues. The CDR3 sequence is CASSPARQGARSPYNSPLHF. The CDR3 DNA reads as TGTGCCAGCAGCCCGGCCAGACAGGGGGCGCGATCCCCCTATAATTCACCCCTCCACTTT.